A selection of T cell receptor beta chains follows, all from one sample in a study of identical twins. TCRdb independently ran MiXCR on the 5' RACE reads; one entry per CDR3 protein. Among about 240,000 distinct CDR3 sequences listed, roughly 13% were seen once. These same records also appear under a second study, on yellow fever vaccine responses in identical twins.

The sample was memory (CD45RO+) T cells sorted from blood. Receptors were obtained from a woman younger than 30 in good health. Both conserved end residues are part of each CDR3. A D gene is named only where the DNA matches it firmly. Clone size is given for some rows only: seen once, a few or many times, or a class if the clone is expanded.

once	TRBD1	TRBV12-3/TRBV12-4	TRBJ2-7	CASSLFAGGYEQYF	TGTGCCAGCAGTTTATTCGCAGGGGGCTACGAGCAGTACTTC
-	-	TRBV6-6	TRBJ2-1	CASSYRDLLFF	TGTGCCAGCAGTTACAGGGATTTGCTGTTCTTC
-	-	TRBV5-6	TRBJ2-1	CASSFTAGSNEQFF	TGTGCCAGCAGCTTCACCGCAGGTTCCAATGAGCAGTTCTTC
-	TRBD1	TRBV14	TRBJ2-5	CASSQDGTGRQETQYF	TGTGCCAGCAGCCAAGATGGGACAGGGAGACAAGAGACCCAGTACTTC
-	-	TRBV5-5	TRBJ2-1	CASSLGRGQYNEQFF	TGTGCCAGCAGCTTGGGGCGGGGGCAGTACAATGAGCAGTTCTTC
few	TRBD2	TRBV11-2	TRBJ2-3	CASSLDPPGLAGTDTQYF	TGTGCCAGCAGCTTAGACCCCCCCGGACTAGCTGGCACAGACACGCAGTATTTT
-	-	TRBV29-1	TRBJ2-5	CSVGQKETQYF	TGCAGCGTTGGACAGAAAGAGACCCAGTACTTC
many	TRBD2	TRBV24-1	TRBJ2-3	CATSDPTSGSTDTQYF	TGTGCCACCAGTGACCCGACTAGCGGGAGTACAGATACGCAGTATTTT
-	TRBD2	TRBV5-1	TRBJ2-7	CASRVGLAEMYEQYF	TGCGCCAGCAGGGTGGGGCTAGCGGAGATGTACGAGCAGTACTTC
many	-	TRBV11-2	TRBJ2-1	CASSLVLDNEQFF	TGTGCCAGCAGCTTAGTCCTAGACAATGAGCAGTTCTTC
few	TRBD1	TRBV5-1	TRBJ1-2	CASSLGQGGQLGGYTF	TGCGCCAGCAGCTTGGGACAGGGGGGCCAGCTCGGTGGCTACACCTTC
many	-	TRBV6-2/TRBV6-3	TRBJ2-7	CASSYAYEQYF	TGTGCCAGCAGTTACGCTTACGAGCAGTACTTC
-	TRBD1	TRBV20-1	TRBJ2-5	CSAINRDRGRETQYF	TGCAGTGCCATTAACCGGGACAGGGGGCGGGAGACCCAGTACTTC
many	-	TRBV7-2	TRBJ2-3	CASSPNRQDTQYF	TGTGCCAGCAGTCCTAACCGGCAAGATACGCAGTATTTT
few	-	TRBV2	TRBJ1-4	CASTKDGARIEKLFF	TGTGCCAGCACCAAGGACGGGGCGAGGATAGAAAAACTGTTTTTT
few	-	TRBV5-1	TRBJ1-1	CASSLGGTLTEAFF	TGCGCCAGCAGCTTGGGGGGGACACTCACTGAAGCTTTCTTT
many	TRBD2	TRBV5-1	TRBJ2-3	CASSRPGTGAGVMTTDTQYF	TGCGCCAGCAGCAGGCCCGGGACCGGTGCGGGGGTAATGACTACAGATACGCAGTATTTT
-	-	TRBV30	TRBJ2-5	CAWSSQLEETQYF	TGTGCCTGGAGTTCCCAGCTTGAAGAGACCCAGTACTTC
few	-	TRBV4-2	TRBJ2-1	CASSLPGTYEQFF	TGTGCCAGCAGCCTCCCGGGTACATATGAGCAGTTCTTC
few	-	TRBV27	TRBJ2-2	CASSQTDVLGVPGELFF	TGTGCCAGCAGCCAGACAGACGTACTGGGGGTACCCGGGGAGCTGTTTTTT
many	TRBD2	TRBV7-2	TRBJ2-1	CASPSASGISEQFF	TGTGCCAGCCCCTCGGCTAGCGGGATTAGCGAGCAGTTCTTC
many	-	TRBV5-1	TRBJ1-1	CASSLEMATEAFF	TGCGCCAGCAGCTTGGAGATGGCCACTGAAGCTTTCTTT
many	TRBD2	TRBV5-1	TRBJ2-2	CASSLSGSNTGELFF	TGCGCCAGCAGCCTTAGCGGGTCGAACACCGGGGAGCTGTTTTTT
-	-	TRBV27	TRBJ2-1	CASSSGRSYNEQFF	TGTGCCAGCAGTTCGGGCAGGTCCTACAATGAGCAGTTCTTC
-	TRBD2	TRBV11-2	TRBJ2-3	CASSSSGKGNRTQYF	TGTGCCAGCAGCTCTAGCGGGAAGGGTAATCGGACGCAGTATTTT
-	TRBD2	TRBV6-5	TRBJ2-1	CASSYGTSGGNEQFF	TGTGCCAGCAGTTACGGGACTAGTGGCGGCAATGAGCAGTTCTTC
few	-	TRBV3-1	TRBJ2-5	CASSQEAKPWAQETQYF	TGTGCCAGCAGCCAAGAGGCGAAACCATGGGCACAAGAGACCCAGTACTTC
few	-	TRBV12-3/TRBV12-4	TRBJ2-7	CASSLERAYEQYF	TGTGCCAGCAGTTTAGAAAGGGCCTACGAGCAGTACTTC
many	-	TRBV12-3/TRBV12-4	TRBJ1-1	CASSMFRDGEAFF	TGTGCCAGCAGCATGTTCCGGGACGGGGAAGCTTTCTTT
many	-	TRBV15	TRBJ1-6	CATEDPNVHNSPLHF	TGTGCCACTGAGGACCCGAACGTCCATAATTCACCCCTCCACTTT
-	TRBD1	TRBV11-3	TRBJ2-1	CASSPVDRLSSYNEQFF	TGTGCCAGCAGCCCCGTGGACAGGTTGAGCTCCTACAATGAGCAGTTCTTC
few	-	TRBV6-1	TRBJ2-1	CASTGNSYNEQFF	TGTGCCAGCACCGGGAACTCCTACAATGAGCAGTTCTTC
few	TRBD1	TRBV5-6	TRBJ2-7	CASSDGQGVSYEQYF	TGTGCCAGCAGCGACGGACAGGGGGTCTCCTACGAGCAGTACTTC
-	-	TRBV4-3	TRBJ2-7	CASSQDRTYEQYF	TGCGCCAGCAGCCAAGATCGCACCTACGAGCAGTACTTC
many	TRBD1	TRBV12-3/TRBV12-4	TRBJ2-3	CASSDRDEQYF	TGTGCCAGCAGCGACAGGGATGAGCAGTATTTT
few	-	TRBV4-2	TRBJ2-5	CASSQMERQETQYF	TGTGCCAGCAGCCAAATGGAGCGGCAAGAGACCCAGTACTTC
few	TRBD1	TRBV4-2	TRBJ2-7	CASSQDRTGGDEQYF	TGTGCCAGCAGCCAAGACCGGACAGGGGGAGACGAGCAGTACTTC
few	-	TRBV6-5	TRBJ2-1	CASSYETTYNEQFF	TGTGCCAGCAGTTACGAGACTACATACAATGAGCAGTTCTTC
-	TRBD1	TRBV18	TRBJ2-3	CASSPRDSSTDTQYF	TGTGCCAGCTCACCACGGGACAGCTCCACAGATACGCAGTATTTT
-	-	TRBV12-3/TRBV12-4	TRBJ2-1	CASRNGVFEVWEFF	TGTGCCAGCAGGAATGGGGTTTTTGAGGTCTGGGAGTTCTTC
few	TRBD1	TRBV6-4	TRBJ1-1	CASSERLIPGQKPEAFF	TGTGCCAGCAGTGAGCGGCTAATTCCGGGACAGAAACCTGAAGCTTTCTTT
many	TRBD1	TRBV11-2	TRBJ1-5	CASSVDRYQPQHF	TGTGCCAGCAGCGTGGACAGGTATCAGCCCCAGCATTTT
few	-	TRBV27	TRBJ2-7	CASSVQHRYEQYF	TGTGCCAGCAGTGTCCAACACCGCTACGAGCAGTACTTC
many	-	TRBV12-3/TRBV12-4	TRBJ2-2	CASSRGLGATGELFF	TGTGCCAGCAGTCGAGGCCTGGGCGCCACCGGGGAGCTGTTTTTT
-	TRBD1	TRBV20-1	TRBJ1-1	CSARGQKVNTEAFF	TGCAGTGCTAGGGGACAGAAAGTTAACACTGAAGCTTTCTTT
-	TRBD2	TRBV7-2	TRBJ2-2	CASSRGRAITGELFF	TGTGCCAGCAGCCGCGGGAGGGCCATCACCGGGGAGCTGTTTTTT
-	TRBD1	TRBV5-4	TRBJ1-1	CASSLRWAGGIESRFTEAFF	TGTGCCAGCAGCTTGCGTTGGGCAGGGGGCATAGAGAGCAGATTTACTGAAGCTTTCTTT
many	-	TRBV4-2	TRBJ2-5	CASSQGGEGVQETQYF	TGTGCCAGCAGCCAAGGCGGGGAGGGGGTCCAAGAGACCCAGTACTTC
-	-	TRBV9	TRBJ2-3	CASSWGETDTQYF	TGTGCCAGCAGCTGGGGAGAAACAGATACGCAGTATTTT
many	-	TRBV5-1	TRBJ1-3	CASSLERGDTIYF	TGCGCCAGCAGCTTGGAGCGGGGGGACACCATATATTTT
few	TRBD1	TRBV10-3	TRBJ2-3	CAIRQGSTDTQYF	TGTGCCATCAGACAGGGGAGCACAGATACGCAGTATTTT
few	TRBD1	TRBV4-2	TRBJ2-2	CASSHAGTGSITGELFF	TGTGCCAGCAGCCACGCCGGGACAGGGTCAATAACCGGGGAGCTGTTTTTT
few	-	TRBV28	TRBJ1-1	CASSFPLGANTEAFF	TGTGCCAGCAGTTTCCCGCTCGGGGCAAACACTGAAGCTTTCTTT
few	-	TRBV21-1	TRBJ2-5	CASSKPSGREETQYF	TGTGCCAGCAGCAAGCCCAGCGGGAGAGAGGAGACCCAGTACTTC
many	TRBD1	TRBV12-3/TRBV12-4	TRBJ1-1	CASSYGQGNTEAFF	TGTGCCAGCAGTTACGGACAGGGGAACACTGAAGCTTTCTTT
-	-	TRBV6-1	TRBJ2-3	CASSVKTRATDTQYF	TGTGCCAGCAGCGTAAAGACCCGGGCCACAGATACGCAGTATTTT
-	TRBD1	TRBV7-2	TRBJ1-4	CASSPGDRGAEKLFF	TGTGCCAGCAGCCCCGGGGACAGGGGGGCTGAAAAACTGTTTTTT
-	-	TRBV5-1	TRBJ2-2	CASSFTLTGELFF	TGCGCCAGCAGCTTTACACTGACCGGGGAGCTGTTTTTT
many	TRBD2	TRBV20-1	TRBJ2-5	CSAPQSGRARETQYF	TGCAGTGCGCCGCAGAGCGGGAGGGCCAGGGAGACCCAGTACTTC
few	-	TRBV12-3/TRBV12-4	TRBJ2-3	CASSLGIDTDTQYF	TGTGCCAGCAGTTTGGGGATAGACACAGATACGCAGTATTTT